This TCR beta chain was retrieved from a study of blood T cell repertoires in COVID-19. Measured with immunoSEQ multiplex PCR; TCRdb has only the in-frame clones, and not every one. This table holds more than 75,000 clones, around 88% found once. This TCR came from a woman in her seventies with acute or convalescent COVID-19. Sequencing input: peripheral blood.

The CDR3 DNA follows: TGCGCCAGCAGCTTGGTCGGGGTCGCACAAGATACGCAGTATTTT. The encoded protein is CASSLVGVAQDTQYF. The rearrangement links TRBV5-1 to TRBJ2-3; tentatively, D is TRBD2 (5 bases). The germline CDR1 and CDR2 sequences are SGHRS and YFSETQ. This CDR3 contains 15 residues. V was trimmed by 0 bases and J by 5 bases, leaving 13 bases between them.